The 19 T cell receptor beta chains below all came from one sample that was sequenced in a study of molecular identifiers for immune sequencing clone quantification. TCRdb re-derived calls from the PCR reads in MiXCR, one entry per CDR3 protein. The top ten clones hold under 0.95% of a sample with about 320,000 distinct CDR3 sequences, about a fifth of them seen once. Sequenced material: naive CD8+ T cells from blood, with Jurkat cell RNA spiked in. Described subset: FACS-sorted CD8+CD4-CCR7+CD45RA+ naive T cells. These receptors all come from a human donor in good health. Some libraries in this study had Jurkat cell RNA spiked in.

The gene calls are TRBV11-2 and TRBJ2-1; D is undetermined. Germline CDR1 is SGHAT and CDR2 is FQNNGV. V was trimmed by 2 bases and J by 9 bases, leaving 11 bases between them. The CDR3 is 13 residues long. CDR3 loop: CASSLIVPAEQFF. CDR3 bases: TGTGCCAGCAGCTTAATAGTCCCAGCTGAGCAGTTCTTC.

This clonotype was detected ten times or more. The J gene is TRBJ2-7, the V gene TRBV4-1; 8 nucleotides match TRBD2. The CDR3 is made up of 15 amino acids. The germline gives CDR1 MGHRA, CDR2 YSYEKL. Trimming removed 1 base from V and 2 bases from J; junction bases left unmatched: 4. In DNA, the CDR3 is TGCGCCAGCAGCCAAGCGGGGGGGAAAGCCTACGAGCAGTACTTC. It encodes CASSQAGGKAYEQYF.

This clonotype was observed at least ten times. The V gene is TRBV7-8, the J gene TRBJ2-6, with unresolved D. The CDR3 is made up of 18 amino acids. V lost 3 bases and J 0 bases, leaving 15 bases between the germline ends. Germline V lookup: CDR1 SGHVS, CDR2 FQNEAQ. CDR3 in amino acids: CASSFLVGQSSGANVLTF. The CDR3 DNA sequence: TGTGCCAGCAGCTTCCTGGTCGGGCAGAGCTCTGGGGCCAACGTCCTGACTTTC.

The gene calls are TRBV6-5 and TRBJ2-7, with D possibly called TRBD1 or TRBD2 (5 bases each). This CDR3 has 16 residues. Trimming pared 4 bases from V and 0 bases from J, leaving 16 bases between. Germline V gene data show CDR1 as MNHEY and CDR2 as SVGAGI. CDR3 DNA: TGTGCCAGCAGTTCAACCCCAAACGGGGCCTCCTACGAGCAGTACTTC. Encoded protein: CASSSTPNGASYEQYF.

This clonotype was seen many times. The chain has TRBV28 and TRBJ1-6; 7 bases fit TRBD1. Germline assignment: CDR1 MDHEN and CDR2 SYDVKM. V gave up 5 bases and J gave up 9 bases; unmatched junction bases: 7. The CDR3 extends over 14 amino acids. The CDR3 DNA follows: TGTGCCAGCAGTCTACAGGGGAGTAGTTCACCCCTCCACTTT. Amino acids: CASSLQGSSSPLHF.

This clonotype was found many times. The V and J genes are TRBV5-1 and TRBJ2-7; the match to TRBD2 covers 8 bases. The CDR3 consists of 16 residues. CDR1 is SGHRS, CDR2 YFSETQ, per germline. Losses at the gene ends were 2 bases for V and 6 bases for J; bases not matched to a gene: 13. The DNA of the CDR3 is TGCGCCAGCAGCTTAGTTACGGGCGGGGGGCCTTTCGAGCAGTACTTC. It specifies CASSLVTGGGPFEQYF.

As concerns this clonotype: A read error is possible here, since a much larger clone lies one base away. The chain is built from TRBV5-6 and TRBJ1-1, with TRBD1 matching 7 bases. CDR3 length equals 17 residues. Germline CDR1 SGHDT, CDR2 YYEEEE. The CDR3: CASSLVGDSTLNTEALF. The CDR3 nucleotides are TGTGCCAGCAGCTTGGTCGGGGACAGTACTTTGAACACTGAAGCTCTCTTT.

This clonotype was picked up many times. The chain joins TRBV7-9 to TRBJ1-1; D is unresolved. Germline lookup yields CDR1 SEHNR and CDR2 FQNEAQ (reference sequence). Trimming removed 1 base from V and 6 bases from J, with 3 bases in between. The CDR3 runs 11 residues. CDR3 protein: CASSLVAEAFF. The CDR3 DNA follows: TGTGCCAGCAGCTTAGTCGCTGAAGCTTTCTTT.

The rearrangement uses TRBV27 and TRBJ2-1, with D possibly being TRBD1 or TRBD2 (5 bases each). This CDR3 has 14 amino acids. Germline V CDR1 and CDR2: MNHEY, SMNVEV (reference sequence). The V end lost 5 bases, the J end lost 10 bases, and 18 bases lay between the germline ends. CDR3 coding DNA: TGTGCCAGCAGTCCCCCGGGGCCCATTGAAGAGCAGTTCTTC. Residues: CASSPPGPIEEQFF.

Many counts were recorded for this clonotype. The DNA for the CDR3 is TGTGCCAGCAGCAAGGACACTTACAATGAGCAGTTCTTC. Protein sequence: CASSKDTYNEQFF. The V call is TRBV13, the J call TRBJ2-1; D may be TRBD1 (5 bases). CDR1 and CDR2 (germline): PRHDT, FYEKMQ (reference sequence). V lost 5 bases and J lost 4, with 9 bases in between. The CDR3 has 13 amino acids.

This clonotype was seen repeatedly, ten times or more. This chain joins TRBV4-1 and TRBJ2-1; D not certain. This CDR3 is built from 12 residues. Trimming removed 3 bases at V and 5 bases at J, with 5 bases between. Per germline, CDR1 MGHRA and CDR2 YSYEKL. CDR3 protein: CASSHRNNEQFF. The CDR3, as DNA: TGCGCCAGCAGCCACCGAAACAATGAGCAGTTCTTC.

This clonotype has more than one count but fewer than ten. This sequence joins TRBV29-1 and TRBJ2-1; unclear D gene. The CDR3 loop spans 16 amino acids. V was shortened by 2 bases and J by 0 bases, with 14 bases between the two germline ends. Germline CDR1 SQVTM, CDR2 ANQGSEA. The CDR3 DNA reads as TGCAGCGTTGAAAGCCCCACAGCCCTCTCCTACAATGAGCAGTTCTTC. Residues: CSVESPTALSYNEQFF.

This clonotype was picked up many times. The chain uses TRBV27 and TRBJ1-2, with D unclear. CDR1 and CDR2 from the germline V gene are MNHEY and SMNVEV (reference sequence). Between the trimmed V and J ends, which lost 3 bases and 3 bases, there was a span of 8 bases. This CDR3 has 13 residues. Here the CDR3 reads CASSFGVDYGYTF. In DNA, the CDR3 is TGTGCCAGCAGTTTTGGTGTCGACTATGGCTACACCTTC.

This clonotype was seen many times. The rearrangement uses TRBV14 and TRBJ2-7; either TRBD1 or TRBD2 may supply D (7 bases each). The CDR3 is 16 residues long. The V gene's germline CDR1 is SGHDN and CDR2 FVKESK. Trimming cost V 5 bases and J 7 bases, with 24 bases left between them. In DNA form, the CDR3 reads TGTGCCAGCAGCTTTAGACAGGGACTAATGGCGGGGGAGCAGTACTTC. Protein product: CASSFRQGLMAGEQYF.

Many counts were recorded for this clonotype. The chain has TRBV28 and TRBJ2-7; D is possibly TRBD2 (6 bases). The CDR3 sequence is 14 residues long. CDR1 is MDHEN, CDR2 SYDVKM, per germline. Trimming took off 6 bases at V and 4 bases at J, with 16 bases between the two ends. The CDR3 here is CASSPGLARYEQYF. As DNA, the CDR3 is TGTGCCAGCAGCCCCGGCCTAGCGAGGTACGAGCAGTACTTC.

The sample holds many counts of this clonotype. The V gene is TRBV28, the J gene TRBJ1-2; no clear D. V lost 2 bases and J lost 0, with 7 bases in between. Germline V CDR1 and CDR2: MDHEN, SYDVKM. The CDR3 has 14 residues. Here the CDR3 DNA reads TGTGCCAGCAGTTTAGGCAGTTCTAACTATGGCTACACCTTC. This sequence encodes CASSLGSSNYGYTF.

This clonotype was counted between two and nine times. The chain links TRBV27 to TRBJ2-3, with 9 bases fitting TRBD2. The CDR3 sequence is 17 residues long. Unmatched junction bases numbered 16, after V lost 8 bases and J lost 4 bases. Looked up from germline, CDR1 is MNHEY and CDR2 is SMNVEV (reference sequence). The chain's CDR3 is CASSPLEGGRESDTQYF. CDR3 sequence (DNA): TGTGCCAGCTCTCCACTCGAGGGCGGGAGGGAGTCAGATACGCAGTATTTT.

This clonotype was observed many times. CDR3 loop: CASSFERGYEQYF. As DNA, the CDR3 is TGTGCCAGCAGCTTCGAGCGGGGGTACGAGCAGTACTTC. V is TRBV5-4 and J is TRBJ2-7; 8 positions agree with TRBD2. With 2 bases clipped from V and 4 bases from J, the junction kept 2 bases outside the gene matches. Germline lookup yields CDR1 SGHNT and CDR2 YYREEE (reference sequence). This CDR3 is built from 13 residues.

In regard to this clonotype: A read error may explain this, as a much larger clone is one base away. V is TRBV29-1 and J is TRBJ2-3; the match to TRBD1 covers 7 bases. The ends lost 8 bases at V and 5 bases at J; junction bases unmatched: 7. The CDR3 loop spans 12 amino acids. The germline gives CDR1 SQVTM, CDR2 ANQGSEA. The DNA of the CDR3 is TGCAGCATTGCCACAGGGGTAGATACGCAGTATTTT. It specifies CSIATGVDTQYF.